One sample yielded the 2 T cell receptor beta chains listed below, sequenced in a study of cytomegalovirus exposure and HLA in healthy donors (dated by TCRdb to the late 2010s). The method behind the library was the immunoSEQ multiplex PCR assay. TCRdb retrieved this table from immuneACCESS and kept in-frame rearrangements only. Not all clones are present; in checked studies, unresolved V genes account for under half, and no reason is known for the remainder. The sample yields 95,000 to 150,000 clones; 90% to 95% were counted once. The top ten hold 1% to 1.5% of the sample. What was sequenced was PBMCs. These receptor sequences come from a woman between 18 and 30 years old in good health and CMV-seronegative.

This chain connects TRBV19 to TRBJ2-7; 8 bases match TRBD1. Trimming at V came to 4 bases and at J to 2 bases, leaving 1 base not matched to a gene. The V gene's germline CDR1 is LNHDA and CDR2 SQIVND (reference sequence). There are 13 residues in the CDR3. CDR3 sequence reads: CASSKDRAYEQYF. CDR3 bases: TGTGCCAGTAGTAAGGACAGGGCCTACGAGCAGTACTTC. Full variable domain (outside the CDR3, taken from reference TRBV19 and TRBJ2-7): DGGITQSPKYLFRKEGQNVTLSCEQNLNHDAMYWYRQDPGQGLRLIYYSQIVNDFQKGDIAEGYSVSREKKESFPLTVTSAQKNPTAFYLCASSKDRAYEQYFGPGTRLTVT.

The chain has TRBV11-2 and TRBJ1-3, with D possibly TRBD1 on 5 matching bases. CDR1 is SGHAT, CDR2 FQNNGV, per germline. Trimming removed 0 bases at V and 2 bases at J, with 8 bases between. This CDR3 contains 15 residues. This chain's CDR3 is CASSLERTPGNTIYF. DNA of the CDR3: TGTGCCAGCAGCTTAGAGCGGACACCTGGAAACACCATATATTTT.